Presented here are 14 T cell receptor beta chains from one specimen sequenced in a study of shared clonotypes between healthy human individuals. The data were produced by immunoSEQ multiplex PCR, yet TCRdb's version contains in-frame clones alone and is incomplete. The sample comprises approximately 2,300,000 clones, about nine tenths of which are singletons, and around 0.38% rests with the top ten. The sample taken for sequencing was naive CD4+ T cells from PBMCs. Subset specified: CD45RA+ positively selected. Receptor source: a man between 18 and 29 years old in good health. Some clones in this sample may be carry-over from other donors' samples.

The CDR3, as DNA: TGTGCCAGCAGGATGAGGGGGCGCCAATATGGCTACACCTTC. It encodes CASRMRGRQYGYTF. This rearrangement joins TRBV28 to TRBJ1-2, with 7 positions matching TRBD1. The trim removed 6 bases at V and 5 bases at J, leaving 9 bases unmatched. Germline CDR1 reads MDHEN; CDR2 reads SYDVKM. This CDR3 is 14 amino acids long.

The chain has TRBV6-4 and TRBJ2-1; 13 bases map to TRBD2. The CDR3 totals 15 residues. Germline V gene sequence: CDR1 MRHNA, CDR2 SNTAGT. V was clipped by 5 bases and J by 8 bases; unmatched bases: 6. Here the CDR3 reads CASSLGLAGVDEQFF. The CDR3 nucleotides are TGTGCCAGCAGTCTAGGACTAGCGGGAGTGGATGAGCAGTTCTTC.

The table lists this clone with a few counts. Other DNA sequences in the same sample also yield this CDR3. The chain is built from TRBV9 and TRBJ2-2, with D unclear. Trimming removed 1 base at V and 4 bases at J, with 5 bases between. CDR3 length: 13 amino acids. Germline V gene data show CDR1 as SGDLS and CDR2 as YYNGEE. The CDR3, as DNA: TGTGCCAGCAGCGTATTGTCCACCGGGGAGCTGTTTTTT. Encoded protein: CASSVLSTGELFF.

The chain links TRBV28 to TRBJ1-2; 9 nucleotides agree with TRBD1. CDR3 length: 14 residues. Losses at the gene ends were 6 bases for V and 8 bases for J; bases not matched to a gene: 10. Germline CDR1 and CDR2: MDHEN and SYDVKM. The CDR3 DNA is TGTGCCAGCAGCCAAACCGGGACAGGGAAGGGCTACACCTTC. The encoded protein is CASSQTGTGKGYTF.

The J gene is TRBJ1-6, the V gene TRBV7-2, with D possibly TRBD1 on 5 matching bases. Germline assignment: CDR1 SGHTA and CDR2 FQGNSA. Between the trimmed V and J ends, which lost 3 bases and 9 bases, there was a span of 18 bases. The CDR3 length is 16 residues. CDR3 in amino acids: CASSFGRGLMVSPLHF. Here the CDR3 DNA reads TGTGCCAGCAGCTTCGGACGGGGCTTAATGGTTTCACCCCTCCACTTT. Together with reference TRBV7-2 and TRBJ1-6, the CDR3 gives the full variable domain: GAGVSQSPSNKVTEKGKDVELRCDPISGHTALYWYRQSLGQGLEFLIYFQGNSAPDKSGLPSDRFSAERTGGSVSTLTIQRTQQEDSAVYLCASSFGRGLMVSPLHFGNGTRLTVT.

This sequence joins TRBV5-1 and TRBJ2-7; 7 positions agree with TRBD2. The CDR3 consists of 14 residues. Germline CDR1 SGHRS, CDR2 YFSETQ. Trimming cost V 4 bases and J 3 bases; bases outside gene matches: 7. DNA for the CDR3: TGCGCCAGCAGCCAGTGGGAGGGCAACTACGAGCAGTACTTC. It encodes CASSQWEGNYEQYF.

The J gene is TRBJ2-7, the V gene TRBV5-1, with 7 positions matching TRBD1. Germline lookup yields CDR1 SGHRS and CDR2 YFSETQ. This CDR3 is 14 amino acids long. The ends lost 3 bases at V and 6 bases at J; junction bases unmatched: 9. CDR3 residues: CASSSIGQAGEQYF. In DNA, the CDR3 is TGCGCCAGCAGCTCGATAGGACAGGCAGGCGAGCAGTACTTC.

This rearrangement joins TRBV5-6 to TRBJ2-5, with a weak D call TRBD2 (6 bases). V was clipped by 4 bases and J by 2 bases, with 12 bases between them. CDR1 and CDR2 (germline): SGHDT, YYEEEE. CDR3 length: 14 amino acids. The DNA of the CDR3 is TGTGCCAGCAGCCCGGGACTCCTACAAGAGACCCAGTACTTC. The encoded protein is CASSPGLLQETQYF.

V is TRBV11-2 and J is TRBJ2-7, with D hard to call. The CDR3 spans 15 residues. The germline gives CDR1 SGHAT, CDR2 FQNNGV. The ends were cut back, 0 bases at V and 4 bases at J, with 13 bases in the middle. This chain's CDR3 is CASSLDRPGIYEQYF. The CDR3 DNA reads TGTGCCAGCAGCTTAGATCGCCCAGGAATATACGAGCAGTACTTC.

The gene calls are TRBV28 and TRBJ1-5; a weak D match, TRBD1 (5 bases). The V gene's germline CDR1 is MDHEN and CDR2 SYDVKM. The ends were cut back, 6 bases at V and 4 bases at J, with 16 bases in the middle. This CDR3 is 15 amino acids long. The CDR3 here is CASSGAETANQPQHF. DNA for the CDR3: TGTGCCAGCAGCGGTGCTGAGACAGCAAATCAGCCCCAGCATTTT.

The chain recombines TRBV9 with TRBJ1-2; no clear D gene. CDR3 size: 15 residues. Germline lookup yields CDR1 SGDLS and CDR2 YYNGEE. V shed 0 bases and J shed 3 bases, with 12 bases lying between them. The DNA of the CDR3 is TGTGCCAGCAGCGTAGCTGGCGCGTCTGACTATGGCTACACCTTC. Translated: CASSVAGASDYGYTF.

The chain combines TRBV11-3 with TRBJ2-1; weak D call: TRBD2 (5 bases). V was cut by 2 bases and J by 7 bases, with 6 bases left in between. Looked up from germline, CDR1 is SGHNT and CDR2 is YENEEA. The CDR3 consists of 12 residues. This chain's CDR3 is CASSLLANEQFF. The CDR3 region has the DNA TGTGCCAGCAGCTTATTAGCGAATGAGCAGTTCTTC.

This clone came up once. The chain joins TRBV5-4 to TRBJ2-5; TRBD2 might be the D (6 bases). Trimming took 0 bases from V and 4 from J, leaving 13 bases between them. Germline V CDR1 and CDR2: SGHNT, YYREEE (reference sequence). The CDR3 spans 15 residues. CDR3 sequence reads: CASSLVLGGGETQYF. As DNA, the CDR3 is TGTGCCAGCAGCTTGGTCTTGGGAGGAGGAGAGACCCAGTACTTC.

V and J are TRBV6-7 and TRBJ2-6, with TRBD1 matching 7 bases. TRBV6-7 is an ORF; its function is uncertain. This CDR3 is built from 20 residues. After removal of 4 bases from V and 1 base from J, the junction contained 16 bases not matched to a gene. The CDR3 reads CASSCRYPGQPSSGANVLTF. The CDR3 region has the DNA TGTGCCAGCAGTTGTAGGTACCCGGGACAGCCGTCATCTGGGGCCAACGTCCTGACTTTC.